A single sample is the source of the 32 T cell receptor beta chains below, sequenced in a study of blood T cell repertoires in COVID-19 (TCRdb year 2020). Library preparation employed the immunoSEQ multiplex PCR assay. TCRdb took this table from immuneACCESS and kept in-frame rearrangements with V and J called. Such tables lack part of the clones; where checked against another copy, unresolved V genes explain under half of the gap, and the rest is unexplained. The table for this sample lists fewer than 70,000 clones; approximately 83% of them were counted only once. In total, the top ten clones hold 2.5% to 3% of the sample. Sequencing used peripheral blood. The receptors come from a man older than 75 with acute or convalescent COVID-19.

The CDR3 coding sequence is TGTGCCAGCAGTTCAACCGGTGTAAATCAGCCCCAGCATTTT. Residues: CASSSTGVNQPQHF. The chain uses TRBV6-5 and TRBJ1-5; D not certain. In germline, CDR1 is MNHEY, CDR2 SVGAGI. The CDR3 length is 14 residues. V gave up 4 bases and J gave up 4 bases, with 11 bases separating them.

DNA of the CDR3: TGTGCCAGCAGCCAAGACAGGCCCACAGATACGCAGTATTTT. Translating gives CASSQDRPTDTQYF. V gene TRBV3-1 (or the pseudogene TRBV3-2) combines with J gene TRBJ2-3, with unresolved D. The germline V and J ends were trimmed by 0 bases and 2 bases, with 6 bases remaining between them. There are 14 residues in the CDR3. Germline loops: CDR1 LGHDT, CDR2 YNNKEL (reference sequence).

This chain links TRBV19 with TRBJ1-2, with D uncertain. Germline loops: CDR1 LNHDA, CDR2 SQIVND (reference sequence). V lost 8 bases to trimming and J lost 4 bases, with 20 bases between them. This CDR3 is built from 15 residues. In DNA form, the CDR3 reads TGTGCCAGTCAAAGAGGTGGTCAGCAAGTCTATGGCTACACCTTC. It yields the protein CASQRGGQQVYGYTF.

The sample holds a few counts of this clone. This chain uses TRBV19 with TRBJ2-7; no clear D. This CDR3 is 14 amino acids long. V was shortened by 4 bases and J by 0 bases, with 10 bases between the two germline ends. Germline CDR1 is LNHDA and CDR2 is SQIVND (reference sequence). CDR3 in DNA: TGTGCCAGTAGTACCTCGACACTCTCCTACGAGCAGTACTTC. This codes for CASSTSTLSYEQYF.

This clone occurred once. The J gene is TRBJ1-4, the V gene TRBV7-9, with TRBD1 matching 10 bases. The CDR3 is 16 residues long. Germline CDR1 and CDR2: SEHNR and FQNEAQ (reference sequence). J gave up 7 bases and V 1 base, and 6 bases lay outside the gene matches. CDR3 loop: CASSLDLTGGGEKLFF. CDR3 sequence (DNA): TGTGCCAGCAGCTTAGACCTGACAGGGGGCGGTGAAAAACTGTTTTTT.

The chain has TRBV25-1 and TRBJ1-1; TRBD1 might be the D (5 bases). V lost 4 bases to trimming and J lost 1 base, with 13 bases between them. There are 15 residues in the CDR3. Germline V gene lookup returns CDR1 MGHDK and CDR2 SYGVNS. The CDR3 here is CASSGAGRKNTEAFF. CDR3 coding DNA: TGTGCCAGCAGTGGGGCAGGGCGAAAGAACACTGAAGCTTTCTTT.

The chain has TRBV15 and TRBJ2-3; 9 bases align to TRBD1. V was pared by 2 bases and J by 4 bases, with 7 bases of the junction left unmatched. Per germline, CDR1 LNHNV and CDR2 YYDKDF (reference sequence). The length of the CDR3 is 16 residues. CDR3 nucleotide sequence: TGTGCCACCAGCAGACGGACAGGGGCGAGGTCAGATACGCAGTATTTT. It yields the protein CATSRRTGARSDTQYF.

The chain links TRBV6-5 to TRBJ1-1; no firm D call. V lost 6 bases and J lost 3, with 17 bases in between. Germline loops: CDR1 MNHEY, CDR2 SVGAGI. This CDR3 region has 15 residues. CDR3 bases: TGTGCCAGCAGGATCTCCCCCTGGCAAGACACTGAAGCTTTCTTT. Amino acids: CASRISPWQDTEAFF.

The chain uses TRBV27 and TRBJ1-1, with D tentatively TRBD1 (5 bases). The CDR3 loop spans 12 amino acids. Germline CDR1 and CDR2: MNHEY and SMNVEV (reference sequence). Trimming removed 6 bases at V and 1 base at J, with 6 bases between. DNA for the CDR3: TGTGCCAGCAGCACAGGGAACACTGAAGCTTTCTTT. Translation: CASSTGNTEAFF.

The CDR3 DNA follows: TGTGCCAGCAGCTTAGAGACAGGGAACCCACCCCTCCACTTT. The encoded protein is CASSLETGNPPLHF. The chain combines TRBV7-6 with TRBJ1-6, with TRBD1 matching 7 bases. Unmatched junction bases numbered 5, after V lost 1 base and J lost 11 bases. The germline V gene encodes CDR1 SGHVS and CDR2 FNYEAQ. The CDR3 totals 14 residues.

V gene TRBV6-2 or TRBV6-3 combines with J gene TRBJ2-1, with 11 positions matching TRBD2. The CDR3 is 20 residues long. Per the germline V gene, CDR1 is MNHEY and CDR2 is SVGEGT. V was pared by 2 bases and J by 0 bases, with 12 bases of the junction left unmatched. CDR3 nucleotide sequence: TGTGCCAGCAGTTACCTGACCGGGACTAGCGGCCTATTCTCCTACAATGAGCAGTTCTTC. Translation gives CASSYLTGTSGLFSYNEQFF.

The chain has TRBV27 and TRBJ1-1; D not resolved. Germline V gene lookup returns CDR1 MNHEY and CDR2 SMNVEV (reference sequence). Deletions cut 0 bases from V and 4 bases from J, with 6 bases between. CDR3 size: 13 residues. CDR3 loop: CASSLSYTTEAFF. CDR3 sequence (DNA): TGTGCCAGCAGTTTATCTTACACCACTGAAGCTTTCTTT.

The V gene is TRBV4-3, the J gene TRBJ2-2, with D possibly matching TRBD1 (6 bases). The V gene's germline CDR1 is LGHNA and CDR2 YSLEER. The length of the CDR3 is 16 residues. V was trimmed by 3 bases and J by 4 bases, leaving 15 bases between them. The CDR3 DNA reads TGCGCCAGCAGCCATCCACGACAGGTTTCCACCGGGGAGCTGTTTTTT. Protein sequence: CASSHPRQVSTGELFF.

Written as DNA, the CDR3 is TGTGCCAGCAGATCGACCGGGACAGGGGGCAAGCAGTACTTC. Protein: CASRSTGTGGKQYF. The chain uses TRBV5-8 and TRBJ2-7; 12 nucleotides agree with TRBD1. There are 14 residues in the CDR3. Germline V gene data show CDR1 as SGHTS and CDR2 as YDEGEE. V gave up 5 bases and J gave up 8 bases; unmatched junction bases: 8.

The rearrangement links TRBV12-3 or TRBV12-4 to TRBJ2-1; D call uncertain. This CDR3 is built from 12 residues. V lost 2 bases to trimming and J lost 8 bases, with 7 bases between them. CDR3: CASSLYGYEQFF. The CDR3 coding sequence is TGTGCCAGCAGTTTATACGGGTATGAGCAGTTCTTC.

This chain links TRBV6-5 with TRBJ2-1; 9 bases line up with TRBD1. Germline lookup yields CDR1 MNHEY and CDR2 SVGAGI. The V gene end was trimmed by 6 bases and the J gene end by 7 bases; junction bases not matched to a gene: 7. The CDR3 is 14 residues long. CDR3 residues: CASSTTGTGNEQFF. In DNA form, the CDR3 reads TGTGCCAGCAGCACTACCGGGACAGGGAATGAGCAGTTCTTC.

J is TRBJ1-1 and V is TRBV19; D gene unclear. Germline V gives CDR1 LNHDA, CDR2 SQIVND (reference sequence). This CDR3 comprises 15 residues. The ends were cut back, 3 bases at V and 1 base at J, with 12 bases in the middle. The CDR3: CASSISPYGNTEAFF. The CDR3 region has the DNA TGTGCCAGTAGTATTTCCCCGTACGGGAACACTGAAGCTTTCTTT.

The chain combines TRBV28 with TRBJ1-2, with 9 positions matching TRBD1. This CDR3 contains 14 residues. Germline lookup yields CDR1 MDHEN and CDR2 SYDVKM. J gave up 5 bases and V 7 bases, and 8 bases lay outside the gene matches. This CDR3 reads CASTPGQGYYGYTF. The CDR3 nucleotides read TGTGCCAGCACCCCCGGACAGGGGTATTATGGCTACACCTTC.

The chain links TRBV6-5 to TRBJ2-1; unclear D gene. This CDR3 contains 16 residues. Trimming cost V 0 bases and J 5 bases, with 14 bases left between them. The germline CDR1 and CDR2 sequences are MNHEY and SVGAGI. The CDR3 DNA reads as TGTGCCAGCAGTTACTCCCTTTCCGCTATCCACAATGAGCAGTTCTTC. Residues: CASSYSLSAIHNEQFF.

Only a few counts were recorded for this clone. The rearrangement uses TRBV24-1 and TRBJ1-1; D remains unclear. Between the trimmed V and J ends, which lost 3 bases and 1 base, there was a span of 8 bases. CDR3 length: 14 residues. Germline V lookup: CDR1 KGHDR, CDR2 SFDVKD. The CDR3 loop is CATSDNRGNTEAFF. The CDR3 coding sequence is TGTGCCACCAGTGATAATCGCGGGAACACTGAAGCTTTCTTT.

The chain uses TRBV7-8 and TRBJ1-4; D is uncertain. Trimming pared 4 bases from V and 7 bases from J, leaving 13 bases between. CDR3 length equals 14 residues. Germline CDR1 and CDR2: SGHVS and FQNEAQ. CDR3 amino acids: CASSSGGSGEKLFF. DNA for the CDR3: TGTGCCAGCAGCTCGGGCGGGTCGGGTGAAAAACTGTTTTTT.

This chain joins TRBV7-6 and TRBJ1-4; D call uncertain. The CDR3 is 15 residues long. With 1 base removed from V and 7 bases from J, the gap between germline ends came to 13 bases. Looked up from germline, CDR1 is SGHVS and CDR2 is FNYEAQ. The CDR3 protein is CASSLEAKSSEKLFF. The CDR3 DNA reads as TGTGCCAGCAGCTTAGAAGCGAAAAGTTCTGAAAAACTGTTTTTT.

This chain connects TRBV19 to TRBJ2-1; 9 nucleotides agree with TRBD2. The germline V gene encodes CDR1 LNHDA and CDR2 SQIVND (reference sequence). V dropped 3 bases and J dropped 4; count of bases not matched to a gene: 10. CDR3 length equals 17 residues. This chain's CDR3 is CASSIAVAGVRYNEQFF. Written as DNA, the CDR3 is TGTGCCAGTAGTATTGCCGTAGCGGGAGTAAGATACAATGAGCAGTTCTTC.

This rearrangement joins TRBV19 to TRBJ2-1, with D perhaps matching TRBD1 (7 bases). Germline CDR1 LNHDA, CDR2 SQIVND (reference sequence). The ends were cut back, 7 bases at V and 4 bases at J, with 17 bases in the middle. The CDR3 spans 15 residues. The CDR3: CASTIPGDRYNEQFF. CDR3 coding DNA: TGTGCCAGTACCATCCCGGGGGACAGATACAATGAGCAGTTCTTC.

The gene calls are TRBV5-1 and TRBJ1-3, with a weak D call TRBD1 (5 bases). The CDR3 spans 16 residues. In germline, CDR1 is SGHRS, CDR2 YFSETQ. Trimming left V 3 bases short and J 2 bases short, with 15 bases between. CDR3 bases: TGCGCCAGCAGCTCGCAGACGGGGGTAGCTGGAAACACCATATATTTT. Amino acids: CASSSQTGVAGNTIYF.

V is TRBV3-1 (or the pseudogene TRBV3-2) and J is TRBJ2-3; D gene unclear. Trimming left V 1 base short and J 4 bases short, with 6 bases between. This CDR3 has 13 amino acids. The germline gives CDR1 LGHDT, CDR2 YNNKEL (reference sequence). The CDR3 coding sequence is TGTGCCAGCAGCCAAGGTCGGGCAGATACGCAGTATTTT. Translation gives CASSQGRADTQYF.

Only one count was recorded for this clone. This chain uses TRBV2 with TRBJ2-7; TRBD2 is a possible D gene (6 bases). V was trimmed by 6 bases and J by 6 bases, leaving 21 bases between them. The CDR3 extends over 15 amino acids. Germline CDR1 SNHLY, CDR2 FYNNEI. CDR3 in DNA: TGTGCCAGCAGGGGATTGGCGGGACTCGATCGCGAGCAGTACTTC. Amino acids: CASRGLAGLDREQYF. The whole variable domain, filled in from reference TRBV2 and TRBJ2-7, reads EPEVTQTPSHQVTQMGQEVILRCVPISNHLYFYWYRQILGQKVEFLVSFYNNEISEKSEIFDDQFSVERPDGSNFTLKIRSTKLEDSAMYFCASRGLAGLDREQYFGPGTRLTVT.

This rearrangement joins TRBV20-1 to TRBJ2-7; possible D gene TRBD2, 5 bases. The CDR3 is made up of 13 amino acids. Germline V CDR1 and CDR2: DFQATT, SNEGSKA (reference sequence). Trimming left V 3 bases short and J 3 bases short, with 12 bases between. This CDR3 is CSASRPGGYEQYF. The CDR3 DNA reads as TGCAGTGCTAGTCGGCCAGGAGGCTACGAGCAGTACTTC.

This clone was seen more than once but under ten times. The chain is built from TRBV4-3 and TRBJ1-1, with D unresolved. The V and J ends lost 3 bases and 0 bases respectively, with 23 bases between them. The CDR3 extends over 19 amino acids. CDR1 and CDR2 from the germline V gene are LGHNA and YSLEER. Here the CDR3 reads CASSQETGLFLNLNTEAFF. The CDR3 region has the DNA TGCGCCAGCAGCCAGGAGACTGGGTTATTCCTAAACTTGAACACTGAAGCTTTCTTT.

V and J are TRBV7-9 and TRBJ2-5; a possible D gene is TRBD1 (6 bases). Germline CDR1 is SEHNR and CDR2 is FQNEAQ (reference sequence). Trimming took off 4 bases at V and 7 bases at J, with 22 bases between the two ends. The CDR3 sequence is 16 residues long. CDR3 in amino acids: CASSSTGTYSRGTQYF. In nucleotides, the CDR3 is TGTGCCAGCAGCTCGACAGGAACCTACTCCAGGGGGACCCAGTACTTC.

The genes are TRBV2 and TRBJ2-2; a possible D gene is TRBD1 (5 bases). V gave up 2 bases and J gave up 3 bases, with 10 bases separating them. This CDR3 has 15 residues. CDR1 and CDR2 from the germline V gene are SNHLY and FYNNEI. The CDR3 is CASSETGFDTGELFF. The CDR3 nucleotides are TGTGCCAGCAGTGAAACAGGTTTTGACACCGGGGAGCTGTTTTTT.

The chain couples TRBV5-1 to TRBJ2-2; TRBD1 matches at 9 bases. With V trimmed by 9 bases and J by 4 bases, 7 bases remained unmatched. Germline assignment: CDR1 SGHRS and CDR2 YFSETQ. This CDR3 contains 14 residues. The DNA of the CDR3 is TGCGCCACGTCCTTGGGACAGGGCACCGGGGAGCTGTTTTTT. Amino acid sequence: CATSLGQGTGELFF.